One T cell receptor beta chain is described in this entry. The specificity of this receptor is unknown. Base qualities were left out, and no much larger clone turns up one base away. Clipping removes 3 bases from V and 6 bases from J, with 5 as the unmatched junction base count. The CDR3, cysteine through phenylalanine, is 14 amino acids long. Just CDR3 DNA is preserved here, 42 bases in frame from base 1. Via the germline V gene, CDR1 is SQVTM and CDR2 ANQGSEA. Explained via the paper, the time point label denotes: pre-sensitization, week 0. The sample's treatment or condition label, decoded: therapeutic diphenylcyclopropenone sensitization with weekly scalp DPC. At each patch-test visit, blood was drawn before the patch test was applied. To be eligible, patients had to be aged 18 to 70, diagnosed with alopecia and judged suitable for DPC therapy, while pregnant patients were excluded. Total RNA was extracted from unfractionated whole blood that had been collected in Tempus Blood RNA tubes.

The sample belongs to a study of human T cells and chemical hapten exposure listed by TCRdb under 2021. For context, the study as a whole: For sensitization, 2% DPC in acetone was applied to a roughly 2 cm by roughly 2 cm area of upper inner arm skin. Throughout the approximately 24-week study period, patients were also given weekly therapeutic DPC doses on the scalp. Patch testing was performed on the upper back with Finn chambers containing 0.01% DPC, and the patch tests were scored after 6 days according to International Contact Dermatitis Research Group standards. The patient cohort, mostly female, included alopecia areata with under or over 50% scalp involvement, alopecia totalis and alopecia universalis. Libraries were pooled for sequencing, and per-sample TCR yields varied mainly because of small differences in library volumes within the pool. In alopecia patients, the study followed how the peripheral blood TCR repertoire changed in vivo over primary and secondary sensitization to diphenylcyclopropenone (DPC), a hapten. Blood samples were taken from patients before sensitization (week 0) and at 2, 6 and about 24 weeks after DPC sensitization. Some 29 alopecia patients provided blood for TCR sequencing at one to four time points (pre-sensitization, 2, 6 and 24 weeks). The full study reports these points: Repeated subsampling changed both the strength of the expansion versus patch-test correlation and the threshold at which that correlation became significant. A positive correlation was found between the number of PT1 expanded TCRs and patch test score, with significance reached at thresholds 8, 16 and 32 but not 4. DPC sensitization did not change the number of TCRs with a frequency above 1 in 1000, and there was no evidence of changes in global repertoire structure. Alopecia, a presumed autoimmune disease, was present in all patients, so the immune response of the patients might differ from that of healthy individuals. Compared with pre-sensitization or healthy control sets, expanded TCRs formed significantly more large CDR3 similarity clusters, which is consistent with antigen-driven responses.

The library was generated by RACE. Sequenced using a NextSeq 500. During library preparation, unique molecular identifiers were attached to individual cDNA molecules so that TCRs could be counted quantitatively and reproducibly. Each blood RNA sample was used to sequence both TCR alpha and TCR beta chains. In the original analysis: A median of approximately 96,000 TCRs per sample was observed, with a range of 23,224 to 690,600. The Decombinator software suite was used to annotate the V, J and CDR3 of the TCR reads. For the PS versus PT1 abundance plots, all samples were subsampled to the same number of TCRs (28,000). TCRs were defined as expanded if absent before sensitization and observed at least eight times at the 2-week time point. The public reads were quality trimmed at Q25 with fastp and then assembled into clones with MiXCR by TCRdb, keeping productive beta chains. Every CDR3 protein is listed once, alongside the most common genes and DNA of its rows. The V and J calls and clone size come from TCRdb's table, not from the authors' own analysis. The table for this sample lists approximately 77,000 distinct CDR3 sequences; 12% to 15% of them were counted only once. The ten largest make up 3.5% to 6% of the sample.

The TCR sequence derives from a woman between 45 and 60 years old with alopecia areata. Some clones in this sample may be carry-over from other donors' samples. The rearrangement joined TRBV29-1 to TRBJ1-5; TRBD1 aligns with 10 central bases. The material was whole blood, obtained in connection with sensitization to the hapten diphenylcyclopropenone (DPC). The nucleotide sequence is TGCAGCGTTGATGAGACAGGGGGCGGTCAGCCCCAGCATTTT. This is translated as CSVDETGGGQPQHF. This CDR3, with the reference TRBV29-1 and TRBJ1-5 proteins standing in past its ends, gives the full variable domain SAVISQKPSRDICQRGTSLTIQCQVDSQVTMMFWYRQQPGQSLTLIATANQGSEATYESGFVIDKFPISRPNLTFSTLTVSNMSPEDSSIYLCSVDETGGGQPQHFGDGTRLSIL.